Shown below are 5 T cell receptor beta chains from a single sample sequenced in a study of cytomegalovirus exposure and HLA in healthy donors. The PCR was carried out with 60 Vbeta primers and 13 Jbeta primers. Profiling relied on immunoSEQ multiplex PCR, and the TCRdb table lists in-frame clones only, not all of them. The sample lists 110,000 to 150,000 clones; roughly four fifths were seen once. The sequenced sample was PBMCs. These receptors were obtained from a male donor in good health and CMV-seronegative.

This clone was recorded once. The chain joins TRBV7-8 to TRBJ1-2; D unresolved. Per the germline V gene, CDR1 is SGHVS and CDR2 is FQNEAQ. Deletions cut 5 bases from V and 6 bases from J, with 19 bases between. The CDR3 runs to 15 residues. CDR3 nucleotide sequence: TGTGCCAGCAGCACGTTAACCGGGGTTTCAAATGGCTACACCTTC. It is translated as CASSTLTGVSNGYTF.

Remarks on this clone: Germline and junction disagree at one end, which may indicate a read error. The CDR3 is CASRSGEGDTDAQYF. As DNA, the CDR3 is TGTGCCAGCAGGAGCGGGGAAGGCGACACAGATGCGCAGTATTTT. The V and J genes are TRBV6-6 and TRBJ2-3, with 7 bases aligning to TRBD2. The length of the CDR3 is 15 residues. Per the germline V gene, CDR1 is MNHNY and CDR2 is SVGAGI (reference sequence).

This sequence joins TRBV2 and TRBJ1-2, with a possible D match to TRBD1 (5 bases). The CDR3 consists of 13 residues. Germline V gives CDR1 SNHLY, CDR2 FYNNEI. With 4 bases removed from V and 4 bases from J, the gap between germline ends came to 10 bases. As DNA, the CDR3 is TGTGCCAGCAGTGTGCAGGGTACCTATGGCTACACCTTC. This encodes CASSVQGTYGYTF.

V is TRBV9 and J is TRBJ2-6, with D possibly being TRBD2 (5 bases). Trimming took off 3 bases at V and 6 bases at J, with 10 bases between the two ends. The CDR3 has 14 amino acids. The germline CDR1 and CDR2 sequences are SGDLS and YYNGEE. CDR3 sequence (DNA): TGTGCCAGCAGCGGGCGTAGCGCGGCCAACGTCCTGACTTTC. This encodes CASSGRSAANVLTF.

This chain links TRBV27 with TRBJ2-1, with TRBD2 matching over 9 bases. CDR1 MNHEY and CDR2 SMNVEV come from the germline V gene (reference sequence). Germline trimming cut 8 bases from V and 6 bases from J; bases unmatched to any gene: 14. The CDR3 is made up of 16 amino acids. The CDR3 here is CASDPTAGGLGNEQFF. CDR3 DNA sequence: TGTGCCAGCGATCCCACAGCGGGGGGTTTAGGCAATGAGCAGTTCTTC.